This T cell receptor (beta chain) was sequenced for a study of T cells in Graves' hyperthyroidism and ophthalmopathy. Researchers amplified the TCR beta CDR3 regions from RNA transcripts. The HTBI primer set served for first-round RT-PCR of the TCR CDR3. TCRdb re-derived calls from the multiplex PCR reads in MiXCR, one entry per CDR3 protein. The sample contains around 420,000 distinct CDR3 sequences, approximately 15% of which appear only once. The sample consisted of blood. The sequence was collected from a woman aged 18-29 years with Graves' hyperthyroidism.

The CDR3, as DNA: TGTACACCAGCCGACTCTGGAAACACCATATATTTT. The encoded protein is CTPADSGNTIYF. This rearrangement joins TRBV11-3 to TRBJ1-3, with D hard to call. From germline, CDR1 is SGHNT and CDR2 YENEEA. CDR3 size: 12 residues. Filled out from reference TRBV11-3 and TRBJ1-3, the complete variable domain reads EAGVVQSPRYKIIEKKQPVAFWCNPISGHNTLYWYLQNLGQGPELLIRYENEEAVDDSQLPKDRFSAERLKGVDSTLKIQPAELGDSAVYLCTPADSGNTIYFGEGSWLTVV.